This T cell receptor beta chain was retrieved from a study of blood T cell repertoires in COVID-19 (dated by TCRdb to about 2020). Turning to the overall study: The collaborator samples originated in the United States, Italy and Spain and spanned the acute and convalescent phases of COVID-19. The samples were drawn from two sources: the first 160 participants of the ongoing ImmuneRACE study, and 1,000 to 1,500 subjects contributed by 6 global collaborators. A freely available public database, intended as a resource for researchers studying the immune response to SARS-CoV-2, is where the repertoires were released. The material from the prospective study consisted of cDNA or gDNA derived from T cells, B-cell-depleted T cells, or PBMCs. Deeply sampled blood TCRbeta repertoires from subjects exposed to, actively infected with, or recovered from COVID-19 were included in the dataset. Sample metadata almost always included a de-identified subject ID, COVID-19 status, age in years and sex. HLA class I and class II types, where available, came from metadata supplied by the sample provider rather than from assay-based typing.

The sample holds a few counts of this clone. The specificity of this receptor is unknown. The input lacks base qualities; no much larger clone sits a single base away. TCRbeta CDR3 regions were amplified from genomic DNA using the immunoSEQ Assay, a bias-controlled multiplex PCR. The source study handled its data this way. The number of nucleated cells in each sample was estimated from the amplification of reference gene primers within the assay. To quantify the absolute abundance of each unique TCRbeta CDR3 rearrangement, sequence reads were collapsed and filtered. For each sample, productive Simpson clonality was calculated as the square root of Simpson's diversity index over productive rearrangements. As stored in TCRdb, this immuneACCESS dataset retains in-frame rearrangements with V and J assigned. A fraction of the clones does not appear; measured against another copy, unresolved V genes explain less than half of the discrepancy, and the remainder lacks a known reason. Clone size and V and J calls were adopted from that table, with D and trimming inferred from the DNA. This sample holds around 73,000 clones; roughly four fifths were observed only once. The top ten constitute 2% to 2.5% of the sample.

On the study overall, not on this receptor specifically: Clinical and demographic metadata were provided uncurated, with the amount varying by source and participant.

In Seattle, one collaborating source enrolled patients while the infection was active and tracked those patients longitudinally over the course of disease. The collaborating institutions used their own protocols to collect whole blood in K2EDTA tubes. Collaborator samples were shipped for TCRbeta analysis as frozen whole blood, isolated PBMCs, or DNA extracted from either sample type. CDR1 SGHTA and CDR2 FQGNSA were looked up in the germline V gene. V is clipped by 3 bases and J by 0 bases, and the sequence between their germline boundaries is 11 bases long. Its CDR3 holds 15 amino acids, cysteine through phenylalanine. The DNA shown is the 45-base CDR3, in frame from base 1.

What was sequenced was peripheral blood. The receptor was derived from a man in his 70s with COVID-19, enrolled during active disease. The V and J genes are TRBV7-2 and TRBJ1-1; 6 matching bases give a weak D call of TRBD1. The bases read TGTGCCAGCAGCTTGCTCGGACAGATGAACACTGAAGCTTTCTTT. The encoded protein is CASSLLGQMNTEAFF.